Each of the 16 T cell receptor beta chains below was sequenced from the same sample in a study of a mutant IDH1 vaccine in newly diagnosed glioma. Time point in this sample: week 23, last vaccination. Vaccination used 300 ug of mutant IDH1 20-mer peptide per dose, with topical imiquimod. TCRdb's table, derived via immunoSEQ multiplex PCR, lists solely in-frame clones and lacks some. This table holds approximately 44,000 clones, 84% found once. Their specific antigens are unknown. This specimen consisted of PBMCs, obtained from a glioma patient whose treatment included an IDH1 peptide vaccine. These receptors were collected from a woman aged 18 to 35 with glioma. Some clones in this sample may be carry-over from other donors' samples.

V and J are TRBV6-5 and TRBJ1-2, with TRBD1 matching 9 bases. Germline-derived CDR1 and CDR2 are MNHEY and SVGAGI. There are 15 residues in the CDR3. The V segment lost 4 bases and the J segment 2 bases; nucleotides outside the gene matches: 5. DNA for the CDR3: TGTGCCAGCAGTTCCCTACAGGGGGCCAACTATGGCTACACCTTC. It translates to CASSSLQGANYGYTF.

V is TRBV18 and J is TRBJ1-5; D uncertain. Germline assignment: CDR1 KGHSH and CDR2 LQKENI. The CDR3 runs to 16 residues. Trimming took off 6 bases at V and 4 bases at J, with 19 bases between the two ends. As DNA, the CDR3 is TGTGCCAGCTCGATGGCAGGAGGTAGATCAAATCAGCCCCAGCATTTT. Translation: CASSMAGGRSNQPQHF. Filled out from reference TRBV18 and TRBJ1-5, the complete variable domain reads NAGVMQNPRHLVRRRGQEARLRCSPMKGHSHVYWYRQLPEEGLKFMVYLQKENIIDESGMPKERFSAEFPKEGPSILRIQQVVRGDSAAYFCASSMAGGRSNQPQHFGDGTRLSIL.

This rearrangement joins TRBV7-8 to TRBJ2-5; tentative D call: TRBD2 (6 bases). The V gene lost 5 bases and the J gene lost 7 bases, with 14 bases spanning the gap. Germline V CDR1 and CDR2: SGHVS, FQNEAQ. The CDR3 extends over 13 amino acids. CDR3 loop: CASSLGGMGTQYF. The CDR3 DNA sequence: TGTGCCAGCAGCCTCGGGGGAATGGGGACCCAGTACTTC.

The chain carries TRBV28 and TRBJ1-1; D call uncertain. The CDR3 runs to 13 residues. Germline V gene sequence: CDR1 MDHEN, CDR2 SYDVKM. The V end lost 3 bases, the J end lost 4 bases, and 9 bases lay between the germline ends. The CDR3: CASSLKWGTEAFF. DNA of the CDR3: TGTGCCAGCAGTTTGAAATGGGGCACTGAAGCTTTCTTT.

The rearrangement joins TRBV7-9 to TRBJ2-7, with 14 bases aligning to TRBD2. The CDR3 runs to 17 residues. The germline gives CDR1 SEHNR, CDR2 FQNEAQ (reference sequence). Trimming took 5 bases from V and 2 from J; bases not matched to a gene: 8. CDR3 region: CASSPWTSGGSTYEQYF. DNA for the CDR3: TGTGCCAGCAGCCCGTGGACTAGCGGGGGGTCAACCTACGAGCAGTACTTC.

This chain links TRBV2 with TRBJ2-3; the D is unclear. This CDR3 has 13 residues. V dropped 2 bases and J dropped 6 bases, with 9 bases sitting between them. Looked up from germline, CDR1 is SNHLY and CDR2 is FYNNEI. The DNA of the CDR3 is TGTGCCAGCAGTGAACCGGGTTCCGATACGCAGTATTTT. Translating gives CASSEPGSDTQYF.

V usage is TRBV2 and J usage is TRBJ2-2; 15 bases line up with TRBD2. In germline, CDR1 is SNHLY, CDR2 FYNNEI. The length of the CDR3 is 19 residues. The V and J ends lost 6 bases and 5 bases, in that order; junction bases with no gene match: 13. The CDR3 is CASRPGTSGGHRVTGELFF. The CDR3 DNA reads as TGTGCCAGCAGACCCGGGACTAGCGGGGGGCATAGGGTGACCGGGGAGCTGTTTTTT.

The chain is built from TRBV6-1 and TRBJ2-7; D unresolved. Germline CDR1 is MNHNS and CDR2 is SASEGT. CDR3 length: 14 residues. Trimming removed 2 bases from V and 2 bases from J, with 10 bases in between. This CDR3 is CASSEIVGPYEQYF. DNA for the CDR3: TGTGCCAGCAGTGAAATCGTCGGACCCTACGAGCAGTACTTC.

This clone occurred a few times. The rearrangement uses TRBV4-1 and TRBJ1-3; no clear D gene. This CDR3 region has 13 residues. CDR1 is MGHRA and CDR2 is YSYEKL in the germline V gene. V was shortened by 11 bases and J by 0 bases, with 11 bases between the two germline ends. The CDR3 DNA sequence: TGCGCCTCCCGACCGGACTCTGGAAACACCATATATTTT. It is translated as CASRPDSGNTIYF.

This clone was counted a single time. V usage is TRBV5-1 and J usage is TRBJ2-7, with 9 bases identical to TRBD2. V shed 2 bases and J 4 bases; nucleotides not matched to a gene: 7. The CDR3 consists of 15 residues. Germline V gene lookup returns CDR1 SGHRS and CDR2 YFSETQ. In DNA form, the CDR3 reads TGCGCCAGCAGCTTTGGGGCTAGCGGGACGTACGAGCAGTACTTC. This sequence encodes CASSFGASGTYEQYF.

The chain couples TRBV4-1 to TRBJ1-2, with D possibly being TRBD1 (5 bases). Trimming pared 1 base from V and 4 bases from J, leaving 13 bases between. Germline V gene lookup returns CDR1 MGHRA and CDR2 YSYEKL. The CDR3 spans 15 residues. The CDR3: CASSQGSGSSYGYTF. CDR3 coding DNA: TGCGCCAGCAGCCAAGGATCAGGGTCGAGCTATGGCTACACCTTC.

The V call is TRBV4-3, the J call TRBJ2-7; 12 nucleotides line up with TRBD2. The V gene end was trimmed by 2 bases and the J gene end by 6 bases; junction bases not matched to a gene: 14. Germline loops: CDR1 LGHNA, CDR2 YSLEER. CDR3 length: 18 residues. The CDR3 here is CASSQTWASSGGEGEQYF. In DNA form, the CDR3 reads TGCGCCAGCAGCCAAACTTGGGCCTCTAGCGGGGGGGAAGGCGAGCAGTACTTC.

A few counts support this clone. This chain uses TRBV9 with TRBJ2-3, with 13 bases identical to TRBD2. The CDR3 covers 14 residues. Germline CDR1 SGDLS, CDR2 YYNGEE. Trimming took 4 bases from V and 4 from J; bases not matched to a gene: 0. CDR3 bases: TGTGCCAGCAGCACTAGCGGGAGGGCAGATACGCAGTATTTT. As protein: CASSTSGRADTQYF. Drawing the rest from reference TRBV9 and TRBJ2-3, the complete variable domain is DSGVTQTPKHLITATGQRVTLRCSPRSGDLSVYWYQQSLDQGLQFLIQYYNGEERAKGNILERFSAQQFPDLHSELNLSSLELGDSALYFCASSTSGRADTQYFGPGTRLTVL.

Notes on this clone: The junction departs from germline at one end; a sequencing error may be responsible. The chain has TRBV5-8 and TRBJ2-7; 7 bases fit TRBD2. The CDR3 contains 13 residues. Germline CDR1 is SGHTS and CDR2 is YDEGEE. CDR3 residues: CASTGRGSYEQYF. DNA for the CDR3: TGTGCCAGCACGGGGAGGGGTTCCTACGAGCAGTACTTT.

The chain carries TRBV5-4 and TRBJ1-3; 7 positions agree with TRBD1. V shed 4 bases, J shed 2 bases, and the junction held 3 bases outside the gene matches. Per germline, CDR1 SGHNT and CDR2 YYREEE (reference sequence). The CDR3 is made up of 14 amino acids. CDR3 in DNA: TGTGCCAGCAGCCCCGGACAGGCTGGAAACACCATATATTTT. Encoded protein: CASSPGQAGNTIYF.

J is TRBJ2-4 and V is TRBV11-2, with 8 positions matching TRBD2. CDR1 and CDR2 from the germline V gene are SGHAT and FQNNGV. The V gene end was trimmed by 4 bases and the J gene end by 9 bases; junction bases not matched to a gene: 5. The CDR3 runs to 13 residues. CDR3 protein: CASSSTGGSIQYF. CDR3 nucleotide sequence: TGTGCCAGCAGCTCCACGGGGGGGAGCATTCAGTACTTC.